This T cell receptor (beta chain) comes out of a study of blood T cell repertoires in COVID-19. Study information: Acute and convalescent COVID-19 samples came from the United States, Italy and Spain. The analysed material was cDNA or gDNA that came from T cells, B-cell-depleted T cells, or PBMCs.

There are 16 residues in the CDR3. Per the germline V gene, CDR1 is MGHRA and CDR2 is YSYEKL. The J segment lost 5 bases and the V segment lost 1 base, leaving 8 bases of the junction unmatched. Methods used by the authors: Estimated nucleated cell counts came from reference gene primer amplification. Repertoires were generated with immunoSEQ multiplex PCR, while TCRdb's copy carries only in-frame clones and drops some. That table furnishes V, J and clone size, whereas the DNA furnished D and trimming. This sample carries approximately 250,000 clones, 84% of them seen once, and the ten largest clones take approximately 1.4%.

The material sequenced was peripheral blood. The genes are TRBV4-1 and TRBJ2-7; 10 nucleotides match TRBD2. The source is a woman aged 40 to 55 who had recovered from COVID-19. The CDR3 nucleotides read TGCGCCAGCAGCCAAGTATGGAGCGGGGGGGCGCACGAGCAGTACTTC. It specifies CASSQVWSGGAHEQYF.